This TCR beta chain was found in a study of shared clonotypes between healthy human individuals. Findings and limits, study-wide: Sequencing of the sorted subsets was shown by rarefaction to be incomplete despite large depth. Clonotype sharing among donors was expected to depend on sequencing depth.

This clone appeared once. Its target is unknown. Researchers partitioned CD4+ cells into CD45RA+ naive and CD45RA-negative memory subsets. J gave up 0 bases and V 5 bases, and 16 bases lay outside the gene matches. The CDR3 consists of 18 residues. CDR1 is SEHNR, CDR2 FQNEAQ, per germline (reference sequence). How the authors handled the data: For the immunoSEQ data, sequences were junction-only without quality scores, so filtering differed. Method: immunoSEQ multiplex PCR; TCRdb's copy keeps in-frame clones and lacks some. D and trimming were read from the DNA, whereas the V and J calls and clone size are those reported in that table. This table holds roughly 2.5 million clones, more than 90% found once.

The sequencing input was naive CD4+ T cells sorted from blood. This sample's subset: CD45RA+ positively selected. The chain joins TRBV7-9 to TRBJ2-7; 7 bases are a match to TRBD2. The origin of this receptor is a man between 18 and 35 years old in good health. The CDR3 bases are TGTGCCAGCAGCAAAGCCCTTGGGCTAGCGGATAGCTCCTACGAGCAGTACTTC. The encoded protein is CASSKALGLADSSYEQYF.